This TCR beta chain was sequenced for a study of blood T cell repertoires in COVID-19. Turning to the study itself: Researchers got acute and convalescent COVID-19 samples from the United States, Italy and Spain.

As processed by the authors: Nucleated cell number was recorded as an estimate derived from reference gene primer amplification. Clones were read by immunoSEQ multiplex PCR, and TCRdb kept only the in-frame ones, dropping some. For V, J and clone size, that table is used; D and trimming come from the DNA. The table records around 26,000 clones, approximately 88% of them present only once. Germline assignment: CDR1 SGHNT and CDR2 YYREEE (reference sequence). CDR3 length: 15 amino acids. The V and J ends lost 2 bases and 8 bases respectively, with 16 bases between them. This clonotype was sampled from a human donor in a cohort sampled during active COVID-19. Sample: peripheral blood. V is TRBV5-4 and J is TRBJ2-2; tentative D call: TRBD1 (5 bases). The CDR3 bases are TGTGCCAGCAGCTTTGGGGCAGCTCTCCAAGGGGAGCTGTTTTTT. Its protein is CASSFGAALQGELFF.